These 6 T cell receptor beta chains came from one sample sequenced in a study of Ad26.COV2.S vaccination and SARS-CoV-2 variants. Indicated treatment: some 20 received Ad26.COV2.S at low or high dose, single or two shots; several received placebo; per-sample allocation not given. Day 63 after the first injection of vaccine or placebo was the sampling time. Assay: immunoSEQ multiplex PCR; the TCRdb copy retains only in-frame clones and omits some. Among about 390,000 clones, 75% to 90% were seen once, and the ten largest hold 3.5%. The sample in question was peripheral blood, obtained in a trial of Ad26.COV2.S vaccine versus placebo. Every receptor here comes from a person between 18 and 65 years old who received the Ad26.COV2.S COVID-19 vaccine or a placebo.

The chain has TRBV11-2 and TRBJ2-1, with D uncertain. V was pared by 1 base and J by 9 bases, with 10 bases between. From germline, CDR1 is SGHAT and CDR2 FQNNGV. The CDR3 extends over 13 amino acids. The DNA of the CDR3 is TGTGCCAGCAGCTTAGGACGAACTGGTGAGCAGTTCTTC. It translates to CASSLGRTGEQFF.

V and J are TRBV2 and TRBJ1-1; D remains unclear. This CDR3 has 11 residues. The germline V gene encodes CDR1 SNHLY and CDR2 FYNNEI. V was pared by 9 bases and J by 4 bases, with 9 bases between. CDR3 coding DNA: TGTGCCAGTCGACGGGTCACTGAAGCTTTCTTT. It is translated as CASRRVTEAFF.

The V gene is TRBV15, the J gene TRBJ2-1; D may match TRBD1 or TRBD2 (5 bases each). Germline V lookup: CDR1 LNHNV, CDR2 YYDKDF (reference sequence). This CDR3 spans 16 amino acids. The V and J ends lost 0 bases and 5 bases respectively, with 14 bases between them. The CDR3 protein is CATSRDWGSPHNEQFF. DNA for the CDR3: TGTGCCACCAGCAGAGATTGGGGGTCCCCCCACAATGAGCAGTTCTTC.

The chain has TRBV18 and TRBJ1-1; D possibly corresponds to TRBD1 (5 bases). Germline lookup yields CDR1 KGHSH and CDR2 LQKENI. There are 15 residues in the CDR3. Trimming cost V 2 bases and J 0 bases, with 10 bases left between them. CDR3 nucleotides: TGTGCCAGCTCACCAGGGGACGGGTTGAACACTGAAGCTTTCTTT. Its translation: CASSPGDGLNTEAFF.

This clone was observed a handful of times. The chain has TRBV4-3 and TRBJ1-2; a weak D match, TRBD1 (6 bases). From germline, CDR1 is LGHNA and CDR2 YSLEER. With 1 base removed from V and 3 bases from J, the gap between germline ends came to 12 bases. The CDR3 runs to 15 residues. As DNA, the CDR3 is TGCGCCAGCAGCCAAGTGGGACAAGGGTACTATGGCTACACCTTC. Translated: CASSQVGQGYYGYTF.

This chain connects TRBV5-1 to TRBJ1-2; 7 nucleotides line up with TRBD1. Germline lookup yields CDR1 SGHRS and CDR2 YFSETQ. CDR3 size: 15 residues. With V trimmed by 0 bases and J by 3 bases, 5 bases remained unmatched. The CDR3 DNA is TGCGCCAGCAGCTTGGGACAGGGAAGGGACTATGGCTACACCTTC. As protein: CASSLGQGRDYGYTF. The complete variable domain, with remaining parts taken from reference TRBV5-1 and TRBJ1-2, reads KAGVTQTPRYLIKTRGQQVTLSCSPISGHRSVSWYQQTPGQGLQFLFEYFSETQRNKGNFPGRFSGRQFSNSRSEMNVSTLELGDSALYLCASSLGQGRDYGYTFGSGTRLTVV.